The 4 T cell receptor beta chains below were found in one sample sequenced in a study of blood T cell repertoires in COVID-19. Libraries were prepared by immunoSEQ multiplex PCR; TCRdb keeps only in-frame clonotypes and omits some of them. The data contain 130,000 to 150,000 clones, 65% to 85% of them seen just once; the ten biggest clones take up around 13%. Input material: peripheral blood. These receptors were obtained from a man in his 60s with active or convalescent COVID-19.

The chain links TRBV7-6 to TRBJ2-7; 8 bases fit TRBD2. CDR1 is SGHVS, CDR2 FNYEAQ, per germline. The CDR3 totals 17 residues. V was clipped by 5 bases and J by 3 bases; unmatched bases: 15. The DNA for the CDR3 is TGTGCCAGCAGCCTCGGGGGGGCGGGAGGCTATTACTACGAGCAGTACTTC. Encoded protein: CASSLGGAGGYYYEQYF.

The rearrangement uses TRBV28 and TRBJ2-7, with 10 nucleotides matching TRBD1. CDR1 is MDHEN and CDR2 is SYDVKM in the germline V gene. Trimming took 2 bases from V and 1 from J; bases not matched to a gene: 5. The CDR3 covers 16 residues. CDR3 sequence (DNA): TGTGCCAGCAGTTTAGTGGGGGGACAGGGGTCCTACGAGCAGTACTTC. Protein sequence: CASSLVGGQGSYEQYF.

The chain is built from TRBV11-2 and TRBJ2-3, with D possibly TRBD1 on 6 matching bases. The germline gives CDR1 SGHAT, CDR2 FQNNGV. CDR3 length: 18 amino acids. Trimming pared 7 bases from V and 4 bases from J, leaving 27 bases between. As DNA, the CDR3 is TGTGCCAGCAACCCTATTCTAGGGACACACGCTTCGGCAGATACGCAGTATTTT. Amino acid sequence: CASNPILGTHASADTQYF.

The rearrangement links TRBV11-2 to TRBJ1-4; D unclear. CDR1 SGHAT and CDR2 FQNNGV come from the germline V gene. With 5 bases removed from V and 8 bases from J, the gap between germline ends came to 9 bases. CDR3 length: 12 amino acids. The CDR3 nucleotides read TGTGCCAGCAGCCAAGTAGAGGAAAAACTGTTTTTT. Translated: CASSQVEEKLFF.